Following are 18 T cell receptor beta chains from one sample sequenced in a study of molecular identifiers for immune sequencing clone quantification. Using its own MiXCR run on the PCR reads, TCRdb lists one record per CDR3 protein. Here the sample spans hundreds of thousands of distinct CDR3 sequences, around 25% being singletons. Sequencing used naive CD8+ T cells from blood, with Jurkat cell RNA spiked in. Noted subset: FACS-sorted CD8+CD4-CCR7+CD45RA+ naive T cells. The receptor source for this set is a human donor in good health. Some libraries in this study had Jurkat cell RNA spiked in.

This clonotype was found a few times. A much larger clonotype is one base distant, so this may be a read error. CDR3 nucleotides: TGCGCCAGCAGCCACTTGACAGGACAGCATGAAAAACTGTTTTTT. Protein: CASSHLTGQHEKLFF. V is TRBV4-3 and J is TRBJ1-4, with D maybe TRBD1 (6 bases). V was pared by 3 bases and J by 6 bases, with 14 bases between. The CDR3 covers 15 residues. Germline CDR1 LGHNA, CDR2 YSLEER.

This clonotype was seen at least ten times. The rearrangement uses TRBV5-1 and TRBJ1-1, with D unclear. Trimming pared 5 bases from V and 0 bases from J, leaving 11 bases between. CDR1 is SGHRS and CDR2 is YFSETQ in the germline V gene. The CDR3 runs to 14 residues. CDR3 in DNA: TGCGCCAGCAGTTCAGCAAACCTGAACACTGAAGCTTTCTTT. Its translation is CASSSANLNTEAFF.

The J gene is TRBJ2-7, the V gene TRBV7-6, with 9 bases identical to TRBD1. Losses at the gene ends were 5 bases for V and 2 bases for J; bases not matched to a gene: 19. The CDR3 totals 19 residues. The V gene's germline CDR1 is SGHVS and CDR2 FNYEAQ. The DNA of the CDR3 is TGTGCCAGCAGCCGGGATCCCGGGACAGGGTTTCGGTCCGCCTACGAGCAGTACTTC. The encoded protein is CASSRDPGTGFRSAYEQYF. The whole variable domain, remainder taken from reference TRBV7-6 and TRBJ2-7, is GAGVSQSPRYKVTKRGQDVALRCDPISGHVSLYWYRQALGQGPEFLTYFNYEAQQDKSGLPNDRFSAERPEGSISTLTIQRTEQRDSAMYRCASSRDPGTGFRSAYEQYFGPGTRLTVT.

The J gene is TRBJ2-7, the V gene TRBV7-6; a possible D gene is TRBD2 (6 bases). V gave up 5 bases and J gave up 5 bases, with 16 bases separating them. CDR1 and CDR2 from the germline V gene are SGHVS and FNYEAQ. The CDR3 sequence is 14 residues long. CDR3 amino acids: CASSRGSGLNEQYF. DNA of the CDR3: TGTGCCAGCAGCCGCGGTAGCGGCCTCAACGAGCAGTACTTC.

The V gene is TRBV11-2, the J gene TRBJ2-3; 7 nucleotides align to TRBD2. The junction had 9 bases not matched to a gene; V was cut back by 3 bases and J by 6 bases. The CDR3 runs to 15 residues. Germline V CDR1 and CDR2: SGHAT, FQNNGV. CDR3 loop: CASSFGSTSPDTQYF. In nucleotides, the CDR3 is TGTGCCAGCAGCTTCGGCTCGACTAGCCCGGATACGCAGTATTTT.

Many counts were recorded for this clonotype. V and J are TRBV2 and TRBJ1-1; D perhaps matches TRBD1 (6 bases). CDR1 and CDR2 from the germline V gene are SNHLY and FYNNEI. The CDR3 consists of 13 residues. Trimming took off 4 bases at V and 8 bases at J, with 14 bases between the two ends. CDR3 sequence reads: CASSVKGGREAFF. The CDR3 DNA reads TGTGCCAGCAGTGTGAAAGGGGGGAGAGAAGCTTTCTTT.

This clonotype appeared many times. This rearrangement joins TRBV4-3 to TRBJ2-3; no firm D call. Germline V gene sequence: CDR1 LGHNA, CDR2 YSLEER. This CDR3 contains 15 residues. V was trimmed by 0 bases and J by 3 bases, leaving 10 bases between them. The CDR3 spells CASSQDRSTTDTQYF. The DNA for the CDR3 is TGCGCCAGCAGCCAAGATCGATCTACGACAGATACGCAGTATTTT.

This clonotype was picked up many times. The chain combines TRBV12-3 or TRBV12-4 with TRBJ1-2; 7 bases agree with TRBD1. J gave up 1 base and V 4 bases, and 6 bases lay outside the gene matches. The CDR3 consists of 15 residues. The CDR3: CASSSRTGFNYGYTF. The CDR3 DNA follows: TGTGCCAGCAGTTCCCGGACAGGATTTAACTATGGCTACACCTTC.

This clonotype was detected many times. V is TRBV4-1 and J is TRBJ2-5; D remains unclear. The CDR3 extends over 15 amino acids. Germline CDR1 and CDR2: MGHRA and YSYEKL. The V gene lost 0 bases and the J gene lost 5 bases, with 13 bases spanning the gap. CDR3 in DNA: TGCGCCAGCAGCCAAGATCCGGGCCCGGCGGAGACCCAGTACTTC. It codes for CASSQDPGPAETQYF.

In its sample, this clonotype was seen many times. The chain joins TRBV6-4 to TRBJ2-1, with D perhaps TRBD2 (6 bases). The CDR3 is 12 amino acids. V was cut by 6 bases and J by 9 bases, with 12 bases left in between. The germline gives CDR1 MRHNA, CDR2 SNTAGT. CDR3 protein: CASRGLAGEQFF. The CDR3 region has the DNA TGTGCCAGCAGGGGACTGGCCGGTGAGCAGTTCTTC.

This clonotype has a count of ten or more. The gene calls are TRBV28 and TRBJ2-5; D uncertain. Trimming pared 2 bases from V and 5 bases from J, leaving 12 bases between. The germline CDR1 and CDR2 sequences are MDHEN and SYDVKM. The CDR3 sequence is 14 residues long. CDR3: CASSLLGPGETQYF. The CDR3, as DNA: TGTGCCAGCAGTTTACTGGGCCCTGGGGAGACCCAGTACTTC.

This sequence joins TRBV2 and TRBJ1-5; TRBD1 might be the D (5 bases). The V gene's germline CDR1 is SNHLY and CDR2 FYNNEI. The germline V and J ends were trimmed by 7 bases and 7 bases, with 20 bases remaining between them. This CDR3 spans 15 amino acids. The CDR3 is CASNQGILEGQPQHF. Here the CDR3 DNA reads TGTGCCAGCAACCAGGGAATCCTAGAAGGGCAGCCCCAGCATTTT. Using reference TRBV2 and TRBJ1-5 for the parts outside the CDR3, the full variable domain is EPEVTQTPSHQVTQMGQEVILRCVPISNHLYFYWYRQILGQKVEFLVSFYNNEISEKSEIFDDQFSVERPDGSNFTLKIRSTKLEDSAMYFCASNQGILEGQPQHFGDGTRLSIL.

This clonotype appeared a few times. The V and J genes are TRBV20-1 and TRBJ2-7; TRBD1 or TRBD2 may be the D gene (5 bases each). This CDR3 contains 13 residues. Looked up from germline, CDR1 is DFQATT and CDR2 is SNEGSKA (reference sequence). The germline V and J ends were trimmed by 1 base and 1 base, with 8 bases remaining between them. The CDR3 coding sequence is TGCAGTGCTAGAGCGGGGCCTTCCTACGAGCAGTACTTC. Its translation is CSARAGPSYEQYF.

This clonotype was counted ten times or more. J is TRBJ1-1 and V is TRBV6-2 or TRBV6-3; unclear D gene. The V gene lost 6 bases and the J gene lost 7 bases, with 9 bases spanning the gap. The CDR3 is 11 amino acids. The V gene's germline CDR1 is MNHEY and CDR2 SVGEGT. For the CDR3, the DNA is TGTGCCAGCAGCAAGGACGGTGAAGCTTTCTTT. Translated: CASSKDGEAFF.

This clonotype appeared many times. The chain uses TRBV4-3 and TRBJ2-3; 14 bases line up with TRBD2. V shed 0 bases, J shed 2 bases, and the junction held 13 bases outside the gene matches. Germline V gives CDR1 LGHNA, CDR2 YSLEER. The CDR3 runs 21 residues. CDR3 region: CASSQDSMGLAGAINTDTQYF. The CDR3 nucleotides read TGCGCCAGCAGCCAAGATAGTATGGGACTAGCGGGAGCCATAAACACAGATACGCAGTATTTT.

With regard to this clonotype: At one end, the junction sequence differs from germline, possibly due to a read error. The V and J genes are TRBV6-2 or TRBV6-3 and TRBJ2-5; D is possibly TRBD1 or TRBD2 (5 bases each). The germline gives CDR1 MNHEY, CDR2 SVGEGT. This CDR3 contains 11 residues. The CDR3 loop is CASTQGEPQYF. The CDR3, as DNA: TGTGCCAGCACCCAGGGAGAGCCCCAGTACTTC.

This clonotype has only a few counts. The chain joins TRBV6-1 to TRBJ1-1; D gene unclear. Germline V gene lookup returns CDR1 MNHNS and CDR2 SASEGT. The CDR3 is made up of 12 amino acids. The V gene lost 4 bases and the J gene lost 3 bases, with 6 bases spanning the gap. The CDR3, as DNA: TGTGCCAGCAGTGTGGACGACACTGAAGCTTTCTTT. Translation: CASSVDDTEAFF.

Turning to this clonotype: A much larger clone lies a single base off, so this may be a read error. CDR3 in amino acids: CASSAGQGASSGANVLTF. The DNA of the CDR3 is TGCGCCAGCAGCGCGGGACAGGGGGCAAGTTCTGGGGCCAACGTCCTGACTTTC. The V gene is TRBV5-1, the J gene TRBJ2-6; 12 nucleotides line up with TRBD1. V lost 4 bases to trimming and J lost 1 base; unmatched junction nucleotides: 6. The CDR3 runs 18 residues. The germline V gene encodes CDR1 SGHRS and CDR2 YFSETQ.